The text below deals with one TCR beta chain. The CDR3 runs to 15 residues. Germline CDR1 and CDR2: DFQATT and SNEGSKA (reference sequence). V was clipped by 3 bases and J by 0 bases; unmatched bases: 4. Molecular barcoding with unique molecular identifiers was used for the TCRbeta library. TCRdb re-derived calls from the PCR reads in MiXCR, one entry per CDR3 protein. The sample records 260,000 or so distinct CDR3 sequences, about 11% being singletons. This sample was taken from a study of T-cell reconstitution after alpha-beta-depleted transplantation in children. The chain employs TRBV20-1 and TRBJ2-7; TRBD1 aligns across 11 bases. Material: PBMCs from the stem cell graft donor, obtained from the stem cell graft. The receptor's source is a human donor who donated a stem cell graft to a child with acute lymphoblastic leukemia. The CDR3 loop is CSARGTGGSSYEQYF. The CDR3, as DNA: TGCAGTGCTAGGGGGACAGGGGGTAGCTCCTACGAGCAGTACTTC.